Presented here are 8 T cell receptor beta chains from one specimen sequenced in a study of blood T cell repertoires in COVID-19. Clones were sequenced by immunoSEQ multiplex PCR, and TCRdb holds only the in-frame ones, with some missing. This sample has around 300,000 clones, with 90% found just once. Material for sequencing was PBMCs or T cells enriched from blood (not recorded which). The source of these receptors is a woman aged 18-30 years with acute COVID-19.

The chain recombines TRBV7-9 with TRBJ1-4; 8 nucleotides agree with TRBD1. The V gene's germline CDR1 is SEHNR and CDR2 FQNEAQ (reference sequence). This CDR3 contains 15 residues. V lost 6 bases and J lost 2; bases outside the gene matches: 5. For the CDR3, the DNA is TGTGCCAGCAGGCCGACAGGGGCGACTAATGAAAAACTGTTTTTT. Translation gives CASRPTGATNEKLFF.

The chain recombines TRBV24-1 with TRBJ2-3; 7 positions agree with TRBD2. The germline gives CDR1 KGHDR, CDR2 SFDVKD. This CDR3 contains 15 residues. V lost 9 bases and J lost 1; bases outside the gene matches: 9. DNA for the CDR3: TGTGCCACCGCGGCTAGCGGTCGTCGCACAGATACGCAGTATTTT. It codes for CATAASGRRTDTQYF.

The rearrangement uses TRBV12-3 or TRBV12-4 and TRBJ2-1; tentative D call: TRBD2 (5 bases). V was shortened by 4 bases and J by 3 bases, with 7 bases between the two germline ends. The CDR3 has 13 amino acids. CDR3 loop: CASSSSGYNEQFF. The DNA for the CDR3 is TGTGCCAGCAGTTCCAGCGGCTACAATGAGCAGTTCTTC.

The CDR3 region is CASSGGAGRGNNEQFF. In nucleotides, the CDR3 is TGTGCCAGCAGCGGGGGAGCGGGGCGGGGGAACAATGAGCAGTTCTTC. The V gene is TRBV9, the J gene TRBJ2-1; TRBD2 matches at 7 bases. Germline CDR1 and CDR2: SGDLS and YYNGEE. The V gene end was trimmed by 3 bases and the J gene end by 5 bases; junction bases not matched to a gene: 11. CDR3 length: 16 amino acids. Full variable domain (missing parts from reference TRBV9 and TRBJ2-1): DSGVTQTPKHLITATGQRVTLRCSPRSGDLSVYWYQQSLDQGLQFLIQYYNGEERAKGNILERFSAQQFPDLHSELNLSSLELGDSALYFCASSGGAGRGNNEQFFGPGTRLTVL.

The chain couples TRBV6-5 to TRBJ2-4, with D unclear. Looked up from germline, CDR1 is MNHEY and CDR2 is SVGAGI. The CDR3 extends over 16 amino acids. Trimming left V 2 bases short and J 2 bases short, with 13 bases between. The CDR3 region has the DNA TGTGCCAGCAGTTACGGGCCGGTTAAATCCAAAAACATTCAGTACTTC. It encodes CASSYGPVKSKNIQYF.

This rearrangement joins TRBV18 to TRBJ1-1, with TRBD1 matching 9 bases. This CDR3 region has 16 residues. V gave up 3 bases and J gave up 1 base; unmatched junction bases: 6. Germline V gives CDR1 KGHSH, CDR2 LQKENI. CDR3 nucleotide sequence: TGTGCCAGCTCACCGCTCCTGGGACAGGGGAACACTGAAGCTTTCTTT. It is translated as CASSPLLGQGNTEAFF.

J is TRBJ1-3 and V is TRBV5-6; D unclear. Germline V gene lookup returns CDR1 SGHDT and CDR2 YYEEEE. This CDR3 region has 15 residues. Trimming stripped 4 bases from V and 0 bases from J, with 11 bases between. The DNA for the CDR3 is TGTGCCAGCAGCCTCCTCGGGAGCTCTGGAAACACCATATATTTT. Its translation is CASSLLGSSGNTIYF.

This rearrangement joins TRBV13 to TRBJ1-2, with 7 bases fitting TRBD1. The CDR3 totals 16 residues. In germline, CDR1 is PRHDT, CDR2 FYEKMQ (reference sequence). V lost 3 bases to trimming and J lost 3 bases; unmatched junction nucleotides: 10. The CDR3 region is CASSFWANRGDYGYTF. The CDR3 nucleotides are TGTGCCAGCAGCTTTTGGGCTAACAGGGGCGACTATGGCTACACCTTC.